The 18 T cell receptor beta chains presented below share a single source sample, sequenced in a study of T cell responses to AZD1222 COVID-19 vaccine. Generated by immunoSEQ multiplex PCR, the TCRdb table keeps only in-frame clones and is missing some. The sample holds 150,000 to 160,000 clones; around 85% are singletons and the top ten take 5.5% to 8.5%. The specimen was peripheral blood, collected after recovery from COVID-19. The source is an adult who had recovered from COVID-19.

The gene calls are TRBV19 and TRBJ2-1, with 8 positions matching TRBD2. Germline CDR1 and CDR2: LNHDA and SQIVND (reference sequence). With V trimmed by 4 bases and J by 3 bases, 8 bases remained unmatched. This CDR3 spans 16 amino acids. CDR3 residues: CASSKGPGTSYNEQFF. The CDR3 nucleotides read TGTGCCAGTAGTAAGGGTCCCGGGACTAGCTACAATGAGCAGTTCTTC.

J is TRBJ2-2 and V is TRBV7-2, with D tentatively TRBD2 (6 bases). The CDR3 sequence is 13 residues long. Germline-derived CDR1 and CDR2 are SGHTA and FQGNSA. Trimming removed 8 bases from V and 4 bases from J, with 11 bases in between. The CDR3 nucleotides read TGTGCCAGCGGGCGGGACGGCACCGGGGAGCTGTTTTTT. Amino acids: CASGRDGTGELFF.

The V and J genes are TRBV6-5 and TRBJ2-7; 7 bases line up with TRBD2. With V trimmed by 6 bases and J by 0 bases, 5 bases remained unmatched. Germline CDR1 MNHEY, CDR2 SVGAGI. The CDR3 loop spans 14 amino acids. The CDR3 coding sequence is TGTGCCAGCAGAGCTACTAGCGACTCCTACGAGCAGTACTTC. Amino acid sequence: CASRATSDSYEQYF.

The chain carries TRBV5-1 and TRBJ2-3; TRBD1 aligns across 7 bases. V was clipped by 4 bases and J by 0 bases; unmatched bases: 5. Germline V gene lookup returns CDR1 SGHRS and CDR2 YFSETQ. The CDR3 sequence is 15 residues long. The CDR3 loop is CASSVDRTSTDTQYF. In DNA, the CDR3 is TGCGCCAGCAGCGTGGACAGGACTAGCACAGATACGCAGTATTTT.

The chain joins TRBV18 to TRBJ1-6; the D gene is possibly TRBD1 (6 bases). Trimming stripped 3 bases from V and 8 bases from J, with 14 bases between. This CDR3 comprises 15 residues. Germline values: CDR1 KGHSH, CDR2 LQKENI. CDR3 loop: CASSPLQGPDSPLHF. For the CDR3, the DNA is TGTGCCAGCTCACCTCTTCAGGGGCCGGATTCACCCCTCCACTTT.

V and J are TRBV28 and TRBJ2-2, with TRBD1 matching 8 bases. Trimming took 3 bases from V and 10 from J; bases not matched to a gene: 7. The CDR3 extends over 14 amino acids. Germline loops: CDR1 MDHEN, CDR2 SYDVKM. The CDR3 sequence: CASSFPGGLEELFF. The CDR3 DNA reads as TGTGCCAGCAGTTTCCCAGGGGGCTTAGAGGAGCTGTTTTTT. Looking up the rest from reference TRBV28 and TRBJ2-2 gives the full variable domain: DVKVTQSSRYLVKRTGEKVFLECVQDMDHENMFWYRQDPGLGLRLIYFSYDVKMKEKGDIPEGYSVSREKKERFSLILESASTNQTSMYLCASSFPGGLEELFFGEGSRLTVL.

The V and J genes are TRBV6-2 or TRBV6-3 and TRBJ2-7; no clear D. The ends were cut back, 0 bases at V and 2 bases at J, with 17 bases in the middle. This CDR3 spans 17 amino acids. Germline CDR1 is MNHEY and CDR2 is SVGEGT. The DNA for the CDR3 is TGTGCCAGCAGTTACTCGAGCGCAGGTCCTCTCCCCTACGAGCAGTACTTC. This codes for CASSYSSAGPLPYEQYF.

V gene TRBV10-3 combines with J gene TRBJ1-1; D not resolved. The CDR3 covers 14 residues. V was cut by 6 bases and J by 0 bases, with 11 bases left in between. In germline, CDR1 is ENHRY, CDR2 SYGVKD. The CDR3 sequence is CAISYGTVNTEAFF. The CDR3 bases are TGTGCCATCAGCTACGGAACGGTGAACACTGAAGCTTTCTTT.

The chain links TRBV18 to TRBJ2-7; unclear D gene. Germline V lookup: CDR1 KGHSH, CDR2 LQKENI. V gave up 5 bases and J gave up 4 bases, with 9 bases separating them. This CDR3 has 12 amino acids. In DNA, the CDR3 is TGTGCCAGCTCATCACAGCAATACGAGCAGTACTTC. It encodes CASSSQQYEQYF.

The CDR3 reads CASSQQGGSDYGYTF. The CDR3, as DNA: TGTGCCAGCAGTCAACAGGGAGGATCCGACTATGGCTACACCTTC. The gene calls are TRBV6-5 and TRBJ1-2; D may be TRBD1 (6 bases). The CDR3 totals 15 residues. V lost 5 bases, J lost 3 bases, and 16 bases lay in between. Germline V CDR1 and CDR2: MNHEY, SVGAGI.

The J gene is TRBJ1-6, the V gene TRBV4-2; D is possibly TRBD1 (5 bases). V was trimmed by 4 bases and J by 0 bases, leaving 7 bases between them. This CDR3 contains 15 residues. Germline lookup yields CDR1 LGHNA and CDR2 YNFKEQ. DNA of the CDR3: TGTGCCAGCAGCCCAGGGAGCTCCTATAATTCACCCCTCCACTTT. Amino acid sequence: CASSPGSSYNSPLHF.

The gene calls are TRBV6-6 and TRBJ2-5; D remains unclear. The CDR3 sequence is 15 residues long. Trimming removed 0 bases at V and 0 bases at J, with 8 bases between. Germline values: CDR1 MNHNY, CDR2 SVGAGI (reference sequence). CDR3 DNA sequence: TGTGCCAGCAGTTACTCCTACGGGTACCAAGAGACCCAGTACTTC. It encodes CASSYSYGYQETQYF.

The rearrangement links TRBV7-8 to TRBJ2-7; TRBD2 matches 12 bases. The CDR3 runs 15 residues. Germline V gene sequence: CDR1 SGHVS, CDR2 FQNEAQ. Unmatched junction bases numbered 4, after V lost 3 bases and J lost 4 bases. The CDR3 sequence: CASSFGLAGLYEQYF. The CDR3 region has the DNA TGTGCCAGCAGCTTCGGACTAGCGGGGCTATACGAGCAGTACTTC.

This chain links TRBV19 with TRBJ2-6, with a tentative D call TRBD1 (5 bases). The CDR3 covers 15 residues. V gave up 6 bases and J gave up 2 bases, with 11 bases separating them. Per the germline V gene, CDR1 is LNHDA and CDR2 is SQIVND (reference sequence). The CDR3, as DNA: TGTGCCAGTAGACCCGAGACAGCTGGGGCCAACGTCCTGACTTTC. Translating it yields CASRPETAGANVLTF.

The chain uses TRBV21-1 and TRBJ2-3; TRBD1, the D gene given by the table, was not confirmed from the DNA. TRBV21-1 is deemed a pseudogene. The CDR3 runs to 19 residues. The CDR3 nucleotides read TGTGCCAGCAGCAAAGTTGGGTGGCCCGGGACAGGGAATTTTGATACGCAGTATTTT. It yields the protein CASSKVGWPGTGNFDTQYF.

The chain joins TRBV7-9 to TRBJ1-2; D not resolved. This CDR3 has 12 amino acids. Germline loops: CDR1 SEHNR, CDR2 FQNEAQ (reference sequence). With 2 bases removed from V and 4 bases from J, the gap between germline ends came to 5 bases. CDR3 nucleotides: TGTGCCAGCAGCTTAACTGGCTATGGCTACACCTTC. Residues: CASSLTGYGYTF.

To note about this clone: Sequence at one end of the junction differs from germline and may be a read error. The V call is TRBV7-9, the J call TRBJ2-3; possibly TRBD1 for D (6 bases). In germline, CDR1 is SEHNR, CDR2 FQNEAQ (reference sequence). This CDR3 region has 14 residues. CDR3 coding DNA: TGTGCCAGCACCTTAGAGGGGGACACAGATACGCAGTATTTT. It yields the protein CASTLEGDTDTQYF.

This clone is a singleton in its sample. The chain uses TRBV3-1 (or the pseudogene TRBV3-2) and TRBJ1-2; tentatively, D is TRBD1 (6 bases). The germline CDR1 and CDR2 sequences are LGHDT and YNNKEL (reference sequence). The V end was cut by 6 bases, the J end by 4 bases, with 18 bases between. The CDR3 loop spans 15 amino acids. The CDR3 spells CASRRGAGSVYGYTF. The CDR3 nucleotides read TGTGCCAGCAGAAGGGGGGCAGGCTCCGTCTATGGCTACACCTTC.